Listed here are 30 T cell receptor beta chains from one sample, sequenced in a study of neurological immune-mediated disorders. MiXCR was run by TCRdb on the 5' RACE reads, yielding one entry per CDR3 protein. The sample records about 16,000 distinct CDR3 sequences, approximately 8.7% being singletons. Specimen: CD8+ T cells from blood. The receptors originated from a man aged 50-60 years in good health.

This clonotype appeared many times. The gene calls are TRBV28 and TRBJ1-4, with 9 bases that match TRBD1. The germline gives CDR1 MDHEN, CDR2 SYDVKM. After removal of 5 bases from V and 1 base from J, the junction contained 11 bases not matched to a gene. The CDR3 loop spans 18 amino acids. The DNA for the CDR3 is TGTGCCAGCAGTCCGCCGATGGGACAGGGAATAACTAATGAAAAACTGTTTTTT. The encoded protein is CASSPPMGQGITNEKLFF. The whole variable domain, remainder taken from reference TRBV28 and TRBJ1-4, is DVKVTQSSRYLVKRTGEKVFLECVQDMDHENMFWYRQDPGLGLRLIYFSYDVKMKEKGDIPEGYSVSREKKERFSLILESASTNQTSMYLCASSPPMGQGITNEKLFFGSGTQLSVL.

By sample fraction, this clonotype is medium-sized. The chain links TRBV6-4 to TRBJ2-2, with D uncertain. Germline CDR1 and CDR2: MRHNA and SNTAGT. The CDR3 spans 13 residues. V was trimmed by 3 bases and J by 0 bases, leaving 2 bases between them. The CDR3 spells CASSETNTGELFF. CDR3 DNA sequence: TGTGCCAGCAGTGAGACGAACACCGGGGAGCTGTTTTTT.

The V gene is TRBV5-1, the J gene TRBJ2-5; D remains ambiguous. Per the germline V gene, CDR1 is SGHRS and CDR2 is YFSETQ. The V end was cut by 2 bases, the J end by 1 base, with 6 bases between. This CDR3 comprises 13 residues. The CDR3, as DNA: TGCGCCAGCAGCTTTGGCAGCCAAGAGACCCAGTACTTC. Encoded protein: CASSFGSQETQYF. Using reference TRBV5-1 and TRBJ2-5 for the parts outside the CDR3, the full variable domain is KAGVTQTPRYLIKTRGQQVTLSCSPISGHRSVSWYQQTPGQGLQFLFEYFSETQRNKGNFPGRFSGRQFSNSRSEMNVSTLELGDSALYLCASSFGSQETQYFGPGTRLLVL.

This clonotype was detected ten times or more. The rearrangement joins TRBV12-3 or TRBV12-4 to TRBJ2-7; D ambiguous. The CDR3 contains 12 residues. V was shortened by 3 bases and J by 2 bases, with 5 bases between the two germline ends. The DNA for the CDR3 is TGTGCCAGCAGTTTCTTCCCCTACGAGCAGTACTTC. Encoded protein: CASSFFPYEQYF.

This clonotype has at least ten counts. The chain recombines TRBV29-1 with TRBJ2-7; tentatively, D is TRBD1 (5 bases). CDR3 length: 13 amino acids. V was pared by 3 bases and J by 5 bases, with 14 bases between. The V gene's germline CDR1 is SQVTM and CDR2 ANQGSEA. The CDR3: CSVDRGRGNEQYF. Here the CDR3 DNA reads TGCAGCGTTGATAGGGGTAGGGGCAACGAGCAGTACTTC.

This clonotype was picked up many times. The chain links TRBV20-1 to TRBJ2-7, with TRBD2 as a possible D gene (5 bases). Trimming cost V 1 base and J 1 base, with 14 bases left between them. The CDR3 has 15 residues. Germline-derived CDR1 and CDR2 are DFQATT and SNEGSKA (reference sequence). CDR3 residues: CSARVPSFGSYEQYF. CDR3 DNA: TGCAGTGCTAGAGTCCCTAGCTTCGGTTCCTACGAGCAGTACTTC.

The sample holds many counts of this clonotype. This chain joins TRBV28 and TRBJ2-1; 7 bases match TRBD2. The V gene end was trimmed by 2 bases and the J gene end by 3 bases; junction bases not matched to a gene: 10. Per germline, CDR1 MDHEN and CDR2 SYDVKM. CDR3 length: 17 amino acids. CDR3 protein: CASSLGLPAGLYNEQFF. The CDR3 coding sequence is TGTGCCAGCAGTTTAGGGTTACCAGCGGGACTCTACAATGAGCAGTTCTTC.

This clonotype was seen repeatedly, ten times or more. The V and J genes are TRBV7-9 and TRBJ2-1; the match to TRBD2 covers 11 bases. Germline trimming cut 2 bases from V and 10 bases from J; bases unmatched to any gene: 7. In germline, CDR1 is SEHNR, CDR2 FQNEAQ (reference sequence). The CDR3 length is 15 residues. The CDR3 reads CASSLIAGGPEEQFF. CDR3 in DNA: TGTGCCAGCAGCTTAATAGCGGGAGGGCCCGAAGAGCAGTTCTTC.

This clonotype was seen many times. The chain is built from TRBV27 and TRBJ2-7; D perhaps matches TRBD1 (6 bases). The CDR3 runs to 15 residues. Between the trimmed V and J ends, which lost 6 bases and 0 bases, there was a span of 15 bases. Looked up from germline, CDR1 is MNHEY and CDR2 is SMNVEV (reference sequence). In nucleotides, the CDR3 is TGTGCCAGCAGACTCACATCAGGGGTCTCCTACGAGCAGTACTTC. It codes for CASRLTSGVSYEQYF.

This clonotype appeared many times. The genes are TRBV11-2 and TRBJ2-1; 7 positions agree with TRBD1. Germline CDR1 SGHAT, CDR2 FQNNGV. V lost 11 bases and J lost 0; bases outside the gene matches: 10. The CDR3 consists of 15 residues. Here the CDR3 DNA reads TGTGCCGCTCAAAGGGGGCCCGACTCCTACAATGAGCAGTTCTTC. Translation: CAAQRGPDSYNEQFF.

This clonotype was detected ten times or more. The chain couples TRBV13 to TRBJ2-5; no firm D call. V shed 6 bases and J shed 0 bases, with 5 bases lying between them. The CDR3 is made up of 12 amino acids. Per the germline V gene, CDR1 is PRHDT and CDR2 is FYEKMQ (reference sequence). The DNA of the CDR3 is TGTGCCAGCAGTTTGTACCAAGAGACCCAGTACTTC. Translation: CASSLYQETQYF.

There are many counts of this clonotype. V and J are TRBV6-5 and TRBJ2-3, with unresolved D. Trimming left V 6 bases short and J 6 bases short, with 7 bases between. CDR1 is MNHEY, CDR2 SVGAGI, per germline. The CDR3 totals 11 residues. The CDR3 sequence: CASSGSDTQYF. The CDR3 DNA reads TGTGCCAGCAGCGGGTCCGATACGCAGTATTTT.

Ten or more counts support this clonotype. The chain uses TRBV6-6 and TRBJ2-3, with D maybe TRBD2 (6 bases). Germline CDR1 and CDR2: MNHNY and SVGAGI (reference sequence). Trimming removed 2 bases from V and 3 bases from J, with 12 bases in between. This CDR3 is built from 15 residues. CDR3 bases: TGTGCCAGCAGTTACGGGGAGGCGTGGACAGATACGCAGTATTTT. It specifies CASSYGEAWTDTQYF.

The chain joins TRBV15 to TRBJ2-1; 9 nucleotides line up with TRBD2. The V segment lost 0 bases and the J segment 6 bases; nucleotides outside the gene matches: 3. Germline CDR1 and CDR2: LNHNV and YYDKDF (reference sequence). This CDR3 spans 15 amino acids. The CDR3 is CATSREREGPNEQFF. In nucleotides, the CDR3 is TGTGCCACCAGCAGAGAGCGGGAGGGCCCCAATGAGCAGTTCTTC.

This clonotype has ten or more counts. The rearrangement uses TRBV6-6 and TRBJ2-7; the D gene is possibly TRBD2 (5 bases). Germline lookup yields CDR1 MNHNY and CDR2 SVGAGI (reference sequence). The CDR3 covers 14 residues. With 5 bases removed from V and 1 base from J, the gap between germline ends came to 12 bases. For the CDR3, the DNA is TGTGCCAGCAGTGTCGACTCGGGATCCTACGAGCAGTACTTC. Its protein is CASSVDSGSYEQYF.

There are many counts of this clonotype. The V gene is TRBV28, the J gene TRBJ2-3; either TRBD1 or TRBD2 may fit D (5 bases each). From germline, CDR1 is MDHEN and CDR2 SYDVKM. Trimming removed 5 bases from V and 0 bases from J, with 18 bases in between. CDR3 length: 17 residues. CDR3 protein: CASSPRFSGPSTDTQYF. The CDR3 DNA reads TGTGCCAGCAGTCCCCGCTTCTCGGGGCCTAGCACAGATACGCAGTATTTT.

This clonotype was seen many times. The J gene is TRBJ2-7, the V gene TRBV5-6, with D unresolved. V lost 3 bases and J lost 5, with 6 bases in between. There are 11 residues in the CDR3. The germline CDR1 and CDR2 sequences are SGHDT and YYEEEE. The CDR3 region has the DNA TGTGCCAGCAGCTGGGCCCACGAGCAGTACTTC. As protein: CASSWAHEQYF. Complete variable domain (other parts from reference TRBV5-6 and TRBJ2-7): DAGVTQSPTHLIKTRGQQVTLRCSPKSGHDTVSWYQQALGQGPQFIFQYYEEEERQRGNFPDRFSGHQFPNYSSELNVNALLLGDSALYLCASSWAHEQYFGPGTRLTVT.

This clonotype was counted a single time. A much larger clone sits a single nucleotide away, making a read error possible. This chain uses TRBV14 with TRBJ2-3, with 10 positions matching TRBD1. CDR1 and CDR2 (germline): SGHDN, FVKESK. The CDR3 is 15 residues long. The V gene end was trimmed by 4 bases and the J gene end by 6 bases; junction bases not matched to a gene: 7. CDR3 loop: CASSPLGQGTDTQYF. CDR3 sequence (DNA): TGTGCCAGCAGCCCACTGGGACAGGGGACGGATACGCAGTATTTT.

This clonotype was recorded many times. This CDR3 is CASSQGISVSSYEQYF. The CDR3 DNA reads TGCGCCAGCAGCCAAGGAATTTCCGTTAGCTCCTACGAGCAGTACTTC. The rearrangement uses TRBV4-3 and TRBJ2-7; no firm D call. Germline loops: CDR1 LGHNA, CDR2 YSLEER. The CDR3 runs to 16 residues. V lost 1 base to trimming and J lost 0 bases, with 13 bases between them.

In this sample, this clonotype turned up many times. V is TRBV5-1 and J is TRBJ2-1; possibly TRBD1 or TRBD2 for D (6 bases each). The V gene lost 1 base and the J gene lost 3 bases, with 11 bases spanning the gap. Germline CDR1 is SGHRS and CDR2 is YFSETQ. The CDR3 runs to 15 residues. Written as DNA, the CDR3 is TGCGCCAGCAGCTTGAGGGGGGACAACTACAATGAGCAGTTCTTC. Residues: CASSLRGDNYNEQFF.

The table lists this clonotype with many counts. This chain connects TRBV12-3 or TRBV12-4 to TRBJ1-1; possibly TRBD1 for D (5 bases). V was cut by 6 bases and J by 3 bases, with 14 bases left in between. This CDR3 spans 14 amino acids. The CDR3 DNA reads TGTGCCAGCAGCGACAGCTCTGAGGACACTGAAGCTTTCTTT. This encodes CASSDSSEDTEAFF.

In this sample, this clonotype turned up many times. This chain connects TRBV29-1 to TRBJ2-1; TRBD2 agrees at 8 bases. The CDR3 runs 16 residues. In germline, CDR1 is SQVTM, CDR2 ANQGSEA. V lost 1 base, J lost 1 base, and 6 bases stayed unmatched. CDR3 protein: CSVEGEAGESYNEQFF. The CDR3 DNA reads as TGCAGCGTTGAAGGGGAAGCGGGAGAGTCCTACAATGAGCAGTTCTTC.

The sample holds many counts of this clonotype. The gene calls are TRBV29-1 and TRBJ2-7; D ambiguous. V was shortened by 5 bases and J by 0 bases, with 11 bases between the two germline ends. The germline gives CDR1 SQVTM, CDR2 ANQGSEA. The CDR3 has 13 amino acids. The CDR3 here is CSVLRPTSYEQYF. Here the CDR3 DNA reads TGCAGCGTTTTAAGGCCTACCTCCTACGAGCAGTACTTC.

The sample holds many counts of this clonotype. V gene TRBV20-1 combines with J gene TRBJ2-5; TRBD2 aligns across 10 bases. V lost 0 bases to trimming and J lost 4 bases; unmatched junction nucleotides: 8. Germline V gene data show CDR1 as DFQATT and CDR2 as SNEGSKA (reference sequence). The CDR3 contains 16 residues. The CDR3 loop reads CSARDQGAGGVETQYF. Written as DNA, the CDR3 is TGCAGTGCTAGAGATCAGGGAGCGGGAGGGGTAGAGACCCAGTACTTC.

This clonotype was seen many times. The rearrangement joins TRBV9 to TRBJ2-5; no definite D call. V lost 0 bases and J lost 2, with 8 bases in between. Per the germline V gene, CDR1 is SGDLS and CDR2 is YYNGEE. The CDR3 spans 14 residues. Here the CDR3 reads CASSVEGVQETQYF. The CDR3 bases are TGTGCCAGCAGCGTAGAAGGAGTTCAAGAGACCCAGTACTTC.

Written as DNA, the CDR3 is TGTGCCAGCAGCCGCGGAGAGACAGGGGGCGGGAATGAGCAGTTCTTC. This encodes CASSRGETGGGNEQFF. The chain is built from TRBV7-6 and TRBJ2-1, with 10 bases aligning to TRBD1. Trimming took 5 bases from V and 7 from J; bases not matched to a gene: 11. The CDR3 is 16 amino acids. The germline gives CDR1 SGHVS, CDR2 FNYEAQ.

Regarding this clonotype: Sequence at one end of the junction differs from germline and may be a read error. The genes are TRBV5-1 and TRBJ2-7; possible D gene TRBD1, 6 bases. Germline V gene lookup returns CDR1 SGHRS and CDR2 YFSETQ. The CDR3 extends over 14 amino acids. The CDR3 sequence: CTSSPKTGLDEQYF. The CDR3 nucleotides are TGCACCAGCAGCCCAAAGACAGGATTAGACGAGCAGTACTTC.

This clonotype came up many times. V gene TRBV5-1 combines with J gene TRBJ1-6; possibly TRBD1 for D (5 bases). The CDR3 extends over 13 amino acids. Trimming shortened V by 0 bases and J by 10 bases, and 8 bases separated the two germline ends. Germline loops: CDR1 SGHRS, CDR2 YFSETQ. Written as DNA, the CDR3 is TGCGCCAGCAGCTTGGATGGGGACTCACCCCTCCACTTT. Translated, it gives CASSLDGDSPLHF.

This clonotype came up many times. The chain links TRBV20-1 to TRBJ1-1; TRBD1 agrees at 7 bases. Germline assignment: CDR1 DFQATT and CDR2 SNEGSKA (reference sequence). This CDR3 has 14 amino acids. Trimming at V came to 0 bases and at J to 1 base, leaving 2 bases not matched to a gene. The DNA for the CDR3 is TGCAGTGCTAGAGAAGGGGGCTGGAACACTGAAGCTTTCTTT. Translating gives CSAREGGWNTEAFF.

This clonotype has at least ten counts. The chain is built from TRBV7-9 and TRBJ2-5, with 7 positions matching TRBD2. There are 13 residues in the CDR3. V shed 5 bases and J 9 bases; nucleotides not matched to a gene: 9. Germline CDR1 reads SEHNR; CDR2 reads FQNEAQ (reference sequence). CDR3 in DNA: TGTGCCAGCAGCCCCCCCCTCGCGGGGGCCCAGTACTTC. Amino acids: CASSPPLAGAQYF.